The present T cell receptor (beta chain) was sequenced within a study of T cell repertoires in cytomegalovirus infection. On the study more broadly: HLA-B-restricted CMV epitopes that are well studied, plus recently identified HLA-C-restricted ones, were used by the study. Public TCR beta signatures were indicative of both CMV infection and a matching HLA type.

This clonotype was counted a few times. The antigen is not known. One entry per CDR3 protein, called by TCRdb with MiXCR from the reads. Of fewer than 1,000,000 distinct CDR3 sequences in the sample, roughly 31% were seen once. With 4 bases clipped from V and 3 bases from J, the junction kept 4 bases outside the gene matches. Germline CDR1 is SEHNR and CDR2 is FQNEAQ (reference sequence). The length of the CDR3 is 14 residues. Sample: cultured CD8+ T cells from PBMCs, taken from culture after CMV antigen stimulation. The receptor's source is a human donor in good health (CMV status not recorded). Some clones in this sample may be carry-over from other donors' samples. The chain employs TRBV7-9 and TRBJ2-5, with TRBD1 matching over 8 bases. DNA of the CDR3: TGTGCCAGCAGCTCCACGACAGGGGAAGAGACCCAGTACTTC. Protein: CASSSTTGEETQYF. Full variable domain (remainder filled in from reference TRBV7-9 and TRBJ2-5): DTGVSQNPRHKITKRGQNVTFRCDPISEHNRLYWYRQTLGQGPEFLTYFQNEAQLEKSRLLSDRFSAERPKGSFSTLEIQRTEQGDSAMYLCASSSTTGEETQYFGPGTRLLVL.